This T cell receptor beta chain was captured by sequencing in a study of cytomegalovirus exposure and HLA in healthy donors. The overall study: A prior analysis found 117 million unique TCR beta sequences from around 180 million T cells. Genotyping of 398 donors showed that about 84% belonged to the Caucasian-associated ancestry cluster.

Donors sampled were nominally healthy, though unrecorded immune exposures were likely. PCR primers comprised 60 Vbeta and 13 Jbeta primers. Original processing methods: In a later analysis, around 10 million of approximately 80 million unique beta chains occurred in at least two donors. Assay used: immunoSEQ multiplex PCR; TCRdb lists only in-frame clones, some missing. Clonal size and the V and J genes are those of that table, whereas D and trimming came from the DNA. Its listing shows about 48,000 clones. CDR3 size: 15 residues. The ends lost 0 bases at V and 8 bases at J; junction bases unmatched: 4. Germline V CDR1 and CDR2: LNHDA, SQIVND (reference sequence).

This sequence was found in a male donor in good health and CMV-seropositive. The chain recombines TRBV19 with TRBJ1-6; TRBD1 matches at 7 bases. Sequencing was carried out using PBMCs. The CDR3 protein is CASSIDPQGYSPLHF. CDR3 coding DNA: TGTGCCAGTAGTATAGATCCACAGGGGTATTCACCCCTCCACTTT. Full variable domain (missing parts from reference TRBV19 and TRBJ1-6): DGGITQSPKYLFRKEGQNVTLSCEQNLNHDAMYWYRQDPGQGLRLIYYSQIVNDFQKGDIAEGYSVSREKKESFPLTVTSAQKNPTAFYLCASSIDPQGYSPLHFGNGTRLTVT.